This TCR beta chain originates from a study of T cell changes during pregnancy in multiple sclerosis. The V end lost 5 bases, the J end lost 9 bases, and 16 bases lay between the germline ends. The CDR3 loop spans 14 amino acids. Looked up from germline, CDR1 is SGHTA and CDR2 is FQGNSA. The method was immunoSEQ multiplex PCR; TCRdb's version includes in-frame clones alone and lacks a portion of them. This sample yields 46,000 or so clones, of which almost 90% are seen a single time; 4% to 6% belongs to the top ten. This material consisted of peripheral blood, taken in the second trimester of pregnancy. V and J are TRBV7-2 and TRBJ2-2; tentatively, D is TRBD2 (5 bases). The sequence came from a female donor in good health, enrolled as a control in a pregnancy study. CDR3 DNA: TGTGCCAGCAGCGTCGGAGGAACCAACAGGGAGCTGTTTTTT. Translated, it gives CASSVGGTNRELFF.